A selection of T cell receptor beta chains follows, all from one sample in a study of T cell responses to AZD1222 COVID-19 vaccine. The repertoire was sequenced with immunoSEQ multiplex PCR; TCRdb's copy has only in-frame clones and lacks some. The sample has around 160,000 clones, around 95% seen once. The material was peripheral blood, obtained on day 0 of AZD1222 vaccination. The receptors originated from an adult in good health. Each CDR3 is given with its conserved first and last residue. A D gene is named only where the DNA matches it firmly. The size of a clone is reported for some rows only, either as once, few or many, or as a class for expanded clones.

size,V,D,J,DNA,CDR3
-,TRBV6-5,-,TRBJ2-2,TGTGCCAGCAGTTACTTCGTTTTAGCCACCGGGGAGCTGTTTTTT,CASSYFVLATGELFF
-,TRBV12-3/TRBV12-4,-,TRBJ1-5,TGTGCCAGCAGCTTCTCTAATCAGCCCCAGCATTTT,CASSFSNQPQHF
-,TRBV14,-,TRBJ1-6,TGTGCCAGCAGCCATCAAGGAGGGAATTCACCCCTCCACTTT,CASSHQGGNSPLHF
-,TRBV2,-,TRBJ1-1,TGTGCCAGCAGTGAATTCCGGAGACAGAGCACTGAAGCTTTCTTT,CASSEFRRQSTEAFF
-,TRBV11-3,-,TRBJ1-1,TGTGCCAGCAGCTTCGGGTCAGGGGTCGATGAAGCTTTCTTT,CASSFGSGVDEAFF
-,TRBV28,TRBD1,TRBJ2-7,TGTGCCAGCAATCCGTCGACAGGGATGGGGCCCTACGAGCAGTACTTC,CASNPSTGMGPYEQYF
-,TRBV6-1,-,TRBJ1-1,TGTGCCAGCAGTGAACAGGGTGGCACCACTGAAGCTTTCTTT,CASSEQGGTTEAFF
-,TRBV2,-,TRBJ1-2,TGTGCCAGCAGTGAAGAGAGGCAGGGTGCGAGCTATGGCTACACCTTC,CASSEERQGASYGYTF
-,TRBV19,-,TRBJ2-7,TGTGCCAGTAGTATAGATGGCAGGAGCTACGAGCAGTACTTC,CASSIDGRSYEQYF
-,TRBV18,-,TRBJ2-3,TGTGCCAGCTCACCACCGAATCCCCCAGATACGCAGTATTTT,CASSPPNPPDTQYF
-,TRBV2,-,TRBJ1-5,TGTGCCAGCGGTTTAACGAGGCCGGGGAGTCAGCCCCAGCATTTT,CASGLTRPGSQPQHF
-,TRBV7-2,TRBD1,TRBJ2-7,TGTGCCAGCAGCTTAGCGTCAGGGGGTCCCTCCTACGAGCAGTACTTC,CASSLASGGPSYEQYF
-,TRBV6-5,-,TRBJ1-1,TGTGCCAGCAGTTATAGGGACAACACTGAAGCTTTCTTT,CASSYRDNTEAFF
once,TRBV27,-,TRBJ2-7,TGTGCCAGCAGTTTAGGGCCGTGGGGGGCTCACGAGCAGTACTTC,CASSLGPWGAHEQYF
-,TRBV6-5,-,TRBJ2-7,TGTGCCAGCAGTTACTCGACAGGCCGAACCTACGAGCAGTACTTC,CASSYSTGRTYEQYF
-,TRBV11-2,-,TRBJ2-3,TGTGCCAGCAGGATAATCGGGAGTACCGGGGATACGCAGTATTTT,CASRIIGSTGDTQYF
-,TRBV5-1,TRBD1,TRBJ1-1,TGCGCCAGCAGCGCTACAGGGGAGCAGGCTTTCTTT,CASSATGEQAFF
-,TRBV9,-,TRBJ2-3,TGTGCCAGCAGCCTCACCGGGACGACTAGCACAGATACGCAGTATTTT,CASSLTGTTSTDTQYF
-,TRBV11-2,-,TRBJ2-5,TGTGCCAGCAGCTTAGCCGGGGCGGGTGAGACCCAGTACTTC,CASSLAGAGETQYF
-,TRBV10-3,TRBD1,TRBJ1-2,TGTGCCATCAGTGAGGCGGGACAGGGGGTTGCCTATGGCTACACCTTC,CAISEAGQGVAYGYTF
once,TRBV7-9,-,TRBJ1-1,TGTGCCAGCAGCCTCATGTCCCTAACGGCTTTCTTT,CASSLMSLTAFF
-,TRBV3-1/TRBV3-2,-,TRBJ1-2,TGTGCCAGCGGCGGACGGCCTAACTATGGCTACACCTTC,CASGGRPNYGYTF
-,TRBV7-6,-,TRBJ1-6,TGTGCCAGCAGCTTAGATTTGAGGGGGGGATCACCCCTCCACTTT,CASSLDLRGGSPLHF
-,TRBV10-3,-,TRBJ2-3,TGTGCCATCGGTACCGTTAGCACAGATACGCAGTATTTT,CAIGTVSTDTQYF
-,TRBV5-4,TRBD1,TRBJ1-3,TGTGCCAGCAGCTTGGGGGACAGTTCTGGAAACACCATATATTTT,CASSLGDSSGNTIYF
-,TRBV5-4,-,TRBJ2-5,TGTGCCAGCAGCTTGGGTGGCAGGGCGCAAGAGACCCAGTACTTC,CASSLGGRAQETQYF
-,TRBV27,-,TRBJ1-5,TGTGCCAGCAGTTTTTCCAGGGTTGGCAATCAGCCCCAGCATTTT,CASSFSRVGNQPQHF
-,TRBV28,-,TRBJ2-1,TGTGCCAGCAGTCCAGGTAGCAATGAGCAGTTCTTC,CASSPGSNEQFF
once,TRBV29-1,-,TRBJ2-3,TGCAGCTGTCAGCTCCTCCTCACAGATACGCAGTATTTT,CSCQLLLTDTQYF
-,TRBV7-9,-,TRBJ1-1,TGTGCCAGCAGCTTAAACCGGGAAGCTTTCTTT,CASSLNREAFF
-,TRBV4-1,TRBD2,TRBJ2-7,TGCGCCAGCAGCCGAGGACTAGCGGGAGGAGGTAGGGGCAGCCCCTACGAGCAGTACTTC,CASSRGLAGGGRGSPYEQYF
-,TRBV15,-,TRBJ1-4,TGTGCCACCAGCAGAGATGGTCAGATCAATGAAAAACTGTTTTTT,CATSRDGQINEKLFF